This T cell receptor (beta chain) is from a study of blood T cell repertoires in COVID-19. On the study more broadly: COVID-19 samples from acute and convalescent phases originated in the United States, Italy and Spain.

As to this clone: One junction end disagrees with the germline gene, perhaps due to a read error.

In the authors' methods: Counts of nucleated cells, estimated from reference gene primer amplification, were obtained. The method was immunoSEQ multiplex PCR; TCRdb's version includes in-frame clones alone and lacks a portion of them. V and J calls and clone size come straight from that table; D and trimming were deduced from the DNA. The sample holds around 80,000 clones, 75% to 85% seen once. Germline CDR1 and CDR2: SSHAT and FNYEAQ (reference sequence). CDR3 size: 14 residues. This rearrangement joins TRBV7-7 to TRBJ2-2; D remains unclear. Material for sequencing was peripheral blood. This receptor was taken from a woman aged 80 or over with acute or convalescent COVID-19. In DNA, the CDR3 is TGTGCTAGCAGCGATACACCGAACACCGGGGAGCTGTTTTTT. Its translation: CASSDTPNTGELFF.